This T cell receptor beta chain came from a study of blood T cell repertoires in COVID-19. Study details: The United States, Italy and Spain were the sources of the acute and convalescent COVID-19 samples. In each case, the material was cDNA or gDNA derived from T cells, B-cell-depleted T cells, or PBMCs.

This clone was recorded once. In the original analysis: Scientists estimated how many nucleated cells there were by amplifying reference gene primers. Profiled with immunoSEQ multiplex PCR; TCRdb holds only in-frame clones, not every one. V, J and clone size are taken as reported in that table, and D and trimming were inferred from the DNA itself. The sample holds 60,000 to 90,000 clones, approximately 92% seen once. This receptor was obtained from a woman of 80 years or more with acute or convalescent COVID-19. The sequenced sample consisted of peripheral blood.

The CDR3 is CASSAKQGADEQFF. The CDR3 DNA sequence: TGTGCCAGCAGCGCGAAACAGGGGGCCGATGAGCAGTTCTTC. The chain recombines TRBV5-4 with TRBJ2-1; the match to TRBD1 covers 9 bases. Losses at the gene ends were 4 bases for V and 8 bases for J; bases not matched to a gene: 7. Per germline, CDR1 SGHNT and CDR2 YYREEE (reference sequence). The CDR3 extends over 14 amino acids.